This T cell receptor (beta chain) was observed in a study of control samples from healthy donors and cancer patients. Here immunoSEQ multiplex PCR was the method, and the copy in TCRdb shows in-frame clones only, minus some. The table shows around 48,000 clones, with about 93% occurring only once. Germline loops: CDR1 KGHDR, CDR2 SFDVKD. The V end was cut by 3 bases, the J end by 8 bases, with 19 bases between. This CDR3 spans 16 amino acids. Sequencing was done on a sample of PBMCs. The chain employs TRBV24-1 and TRBJ2-1, with a tentative D call TRBD1 (5 bases). The TCR sequence derives from a woman between 50 and 59 years old with head and neck cancer. This chain's CDR3 is CATSDPLFRVRDEQFF. The CDR3 DNA reads TGTGCCACCAGTGATCCTTTATTCAGGGTTAGGGATGAGCAGTTCTTC.